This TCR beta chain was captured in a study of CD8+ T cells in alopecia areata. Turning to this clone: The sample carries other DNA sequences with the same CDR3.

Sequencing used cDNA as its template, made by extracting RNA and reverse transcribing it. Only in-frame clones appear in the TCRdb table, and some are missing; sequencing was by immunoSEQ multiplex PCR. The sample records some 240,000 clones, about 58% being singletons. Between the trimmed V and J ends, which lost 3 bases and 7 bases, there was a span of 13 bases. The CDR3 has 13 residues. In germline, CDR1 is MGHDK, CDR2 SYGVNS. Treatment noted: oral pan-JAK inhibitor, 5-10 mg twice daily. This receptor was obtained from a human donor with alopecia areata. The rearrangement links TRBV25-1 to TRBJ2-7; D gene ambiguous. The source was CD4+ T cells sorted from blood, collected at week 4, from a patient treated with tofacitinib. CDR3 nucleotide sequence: TGTGCCAGCAGTGAGTGGGGTTTGGGGGAGCAGTACTTC. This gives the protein CASSEWGLGEQYF.